The T cell receptor beta chain under discussion was sequenced for a study of T-cell memory formation after mild COVID-19. Study summary: In these data, TCR clusters were largely donor specific. Study-level findings and limits: There was a balanced CD4/CD8 profile in clones contracting day 15 to 85, and later expanders leaned CD4+. Contracting CD4+ clones sat mainly in CM and EM; CD8+ in EMRA. Cross-reactive memory seemingly joined, as some responding clones were found in pre-infection memory.

For this clonotype: Its antigen is currently unknown.

TCRdb re-called the 5' RACE reads with MiXCR, one entry per CDR3 protein. Here the sample spans about 270,000 distinct CDR3 sequences, approximately 16% being singletons. V was clipped by 4 bases and J by 3 bases, with 15 bases between them. CDR3 length equals 16 residues. This sequence joins TRBV12-3 or TRBV12-4 and TRBJ2-2, with D maybe TRBD1 (6 bases). The sequencing input was PBMCs or a T cell subset sorted from them (not recorded which). The receptor was isolated from a man between 18 and 35 years old who had mild COVID-19 (a few samples of this study predate the infection). Cell type and time point are not known. The CDR3 region is CASSSPQGSDTGELFF. In DNA form, the CDR3 reads TGTGCCAGCAGTTCCCCACAGGGAAGTGACACCGGGGAGCTGTTTTTT.